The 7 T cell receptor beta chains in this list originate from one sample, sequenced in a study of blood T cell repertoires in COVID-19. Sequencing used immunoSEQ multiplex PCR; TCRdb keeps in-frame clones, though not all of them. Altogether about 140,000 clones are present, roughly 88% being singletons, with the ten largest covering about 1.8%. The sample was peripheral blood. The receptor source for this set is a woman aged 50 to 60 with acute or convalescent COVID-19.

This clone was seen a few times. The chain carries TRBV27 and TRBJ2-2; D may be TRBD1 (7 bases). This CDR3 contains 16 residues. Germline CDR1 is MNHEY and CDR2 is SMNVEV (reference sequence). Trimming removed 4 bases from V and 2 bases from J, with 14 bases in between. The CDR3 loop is CASSSSQGTNTGELFF. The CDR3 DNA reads TGTGCCAGCAGTTCCTCACAGGGGACTAACACCGGGGAGCTGTTTTTT.

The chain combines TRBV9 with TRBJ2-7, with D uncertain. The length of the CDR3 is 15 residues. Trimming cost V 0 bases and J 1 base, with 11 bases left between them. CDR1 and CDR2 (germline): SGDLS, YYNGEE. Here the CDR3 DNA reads TGTGCCAGCAGCGTAGGTGTCACCGGGTCCTACGAGCAGTACTTC. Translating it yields CASSVGVTGSYEQYF.

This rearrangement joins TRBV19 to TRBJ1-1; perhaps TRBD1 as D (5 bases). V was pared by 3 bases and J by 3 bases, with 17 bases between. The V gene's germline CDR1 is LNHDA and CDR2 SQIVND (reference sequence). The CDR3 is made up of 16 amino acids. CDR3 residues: CASSMEAGRRYTEAFF. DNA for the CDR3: TGTGCCAGTAGTATGGAGGCAGGGAGGAGGTACACTGAAGCTTTCTTT.

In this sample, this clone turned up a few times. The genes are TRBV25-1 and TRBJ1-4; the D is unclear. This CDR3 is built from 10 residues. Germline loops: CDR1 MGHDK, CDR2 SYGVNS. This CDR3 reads CPEGPKRLFF. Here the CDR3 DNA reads TGTCCCGAGGGTCCGAAAAGACTGTTTTTT.

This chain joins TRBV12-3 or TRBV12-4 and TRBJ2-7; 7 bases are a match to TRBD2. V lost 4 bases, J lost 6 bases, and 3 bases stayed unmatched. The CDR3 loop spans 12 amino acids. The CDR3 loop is CASSWGGSEQYF. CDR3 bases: TGTGCCAGCAGTTGGGGAGGGAGCGAGCAGTACTTC.

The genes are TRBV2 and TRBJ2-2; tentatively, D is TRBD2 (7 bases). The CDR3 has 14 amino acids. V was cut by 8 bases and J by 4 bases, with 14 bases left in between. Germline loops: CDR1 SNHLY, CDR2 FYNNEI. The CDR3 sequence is CASGGGVSTGELFF. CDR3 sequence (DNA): TGTGCCAGCGGAGGGGGGGTGTCCACCGGGGAGCTGTTTTTT.

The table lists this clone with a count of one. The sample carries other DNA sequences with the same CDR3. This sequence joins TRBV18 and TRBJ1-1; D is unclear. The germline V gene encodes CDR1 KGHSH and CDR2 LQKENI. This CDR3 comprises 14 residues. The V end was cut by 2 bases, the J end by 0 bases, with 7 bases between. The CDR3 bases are TGTGCCAGCTCACCAACCGAGATGAACACTGAAGCTTTCTTT. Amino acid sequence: CASSPTEMNTEAFF.